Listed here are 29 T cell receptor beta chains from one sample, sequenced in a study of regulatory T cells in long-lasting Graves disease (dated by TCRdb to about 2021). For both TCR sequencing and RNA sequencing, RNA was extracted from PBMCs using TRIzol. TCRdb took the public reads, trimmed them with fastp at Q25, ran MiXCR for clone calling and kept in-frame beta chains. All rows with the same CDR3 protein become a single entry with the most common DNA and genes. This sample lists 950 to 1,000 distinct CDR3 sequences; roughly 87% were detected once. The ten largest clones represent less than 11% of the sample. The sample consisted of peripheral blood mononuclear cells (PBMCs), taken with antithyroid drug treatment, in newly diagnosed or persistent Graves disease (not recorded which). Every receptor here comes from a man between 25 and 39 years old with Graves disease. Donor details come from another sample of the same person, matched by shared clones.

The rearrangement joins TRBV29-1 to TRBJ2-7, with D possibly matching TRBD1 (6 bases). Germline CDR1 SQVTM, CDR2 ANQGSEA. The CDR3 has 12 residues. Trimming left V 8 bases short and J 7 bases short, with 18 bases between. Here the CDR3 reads CSWVGAWGEQYF. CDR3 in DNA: TGCAGCTGGGTGGGGGCTTGGGGGGAGCAGTACTTC.

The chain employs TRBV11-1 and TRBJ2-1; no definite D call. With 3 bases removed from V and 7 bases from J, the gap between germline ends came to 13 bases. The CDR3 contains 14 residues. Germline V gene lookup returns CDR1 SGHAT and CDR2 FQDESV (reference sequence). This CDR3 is CASSFNRVPNEQFF. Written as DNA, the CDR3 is TGTGCCAGCAGCTTTAATCGGGTACCTAATGAGCAGTTCTTC. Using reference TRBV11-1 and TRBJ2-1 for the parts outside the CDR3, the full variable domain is EAEVAQSPRYKITEKSQAVAFWCDPISGHATLYWYRQILGQGPELLVQFQDESVVDDSQLPKDRFSAERLKGVDSTLKIQPAELGDSAMYLCASSFNRVPNEQFFGPGTRLTVL.

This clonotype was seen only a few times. CDR3 coding DNA: TGTGCCAGCAGCGTAGACGACAGGGGTCGGTCGAACACTGAAGCTTTCTTT. Residues: CASSVDDRGRSNTEAFF. This sequence joins TRBV9 and TRBJ1-1; 8 nucleotides match TRBD1. The CDR3 is 17 amino acids. J was trimmed by 1 base and V by 0 bases; bases with no gene match: 8. From germline, CDR1 is SGDLS and CDR2 YYNGEE.

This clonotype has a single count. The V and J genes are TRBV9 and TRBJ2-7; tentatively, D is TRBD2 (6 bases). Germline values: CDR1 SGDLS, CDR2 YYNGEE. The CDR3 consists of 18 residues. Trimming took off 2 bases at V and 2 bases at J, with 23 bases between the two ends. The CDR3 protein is CASSVPGRGLRSAYEQYF. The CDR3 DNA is TGTGCCAGCAGCGTGCCGGGCCGGGGGTTGAGATCGGCCTACGAGCAGTACTTC.

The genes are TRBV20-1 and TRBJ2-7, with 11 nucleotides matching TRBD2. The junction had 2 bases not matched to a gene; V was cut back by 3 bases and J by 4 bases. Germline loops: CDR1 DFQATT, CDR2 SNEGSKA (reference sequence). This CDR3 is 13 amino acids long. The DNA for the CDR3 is TGCAGTGCTAGTGGGACTAGCGGTTACGAGCAGTACTTC. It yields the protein CSASGTSGYEQYF.

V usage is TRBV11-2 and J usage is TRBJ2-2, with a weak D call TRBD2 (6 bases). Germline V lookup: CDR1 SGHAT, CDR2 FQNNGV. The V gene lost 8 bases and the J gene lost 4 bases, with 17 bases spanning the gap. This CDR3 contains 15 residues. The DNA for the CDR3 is TGTGCCAGCGACCGACCGGGAGTGGGCACCGGGGAGCTGTTTTTT. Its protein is CASDRPGVGTGELFF.

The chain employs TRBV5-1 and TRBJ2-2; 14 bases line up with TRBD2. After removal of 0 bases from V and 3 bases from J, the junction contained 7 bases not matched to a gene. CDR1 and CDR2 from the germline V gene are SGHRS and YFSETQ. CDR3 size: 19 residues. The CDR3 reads CASSLDPGLAGEYTGELFF. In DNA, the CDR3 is TGCGCCAGCAGCTTGGACCCGGGACTAGCGGGAGAGTACACCGGGGAGCTGTTTTTT.

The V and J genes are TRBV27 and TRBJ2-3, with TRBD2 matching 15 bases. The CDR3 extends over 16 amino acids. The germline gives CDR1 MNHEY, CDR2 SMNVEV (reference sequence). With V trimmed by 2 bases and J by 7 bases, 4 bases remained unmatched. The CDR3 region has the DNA TGTGCCAGCAGTTTAGTTGGGACTAGCGGGAGGAATACGCAGTATTTT. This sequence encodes CASSLVGTSGRNTQYF.

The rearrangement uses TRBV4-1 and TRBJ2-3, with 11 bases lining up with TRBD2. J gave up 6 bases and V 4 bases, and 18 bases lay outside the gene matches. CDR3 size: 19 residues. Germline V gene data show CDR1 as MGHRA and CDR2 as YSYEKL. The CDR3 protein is CASSRYPGLADHNLDTQYF. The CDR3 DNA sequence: TGCGCCAGCAGCCGCTATCCGGGACTAGCGGACCATAATCTGGATACGCAGTATTTT.

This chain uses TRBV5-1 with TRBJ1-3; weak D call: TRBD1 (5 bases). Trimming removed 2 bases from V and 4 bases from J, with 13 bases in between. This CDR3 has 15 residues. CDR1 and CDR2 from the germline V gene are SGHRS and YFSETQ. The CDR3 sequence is CASSFDSTIGNTIYF. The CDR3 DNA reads TGCGCCAGCAGCTTTGACAGTACCATCGGAAACACCATATATTTT. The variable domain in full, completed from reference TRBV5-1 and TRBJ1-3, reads KAGVTQTPRYLIKTRGQQVTLSCSPISGHRSVSWYQQTPGQGLQFLFEYFSETQRNKGNFPGRFSGRQFSNSRSEMNVSTLELGDSALYLCASSFDSTIGNTIYFGEGSWLTVV.

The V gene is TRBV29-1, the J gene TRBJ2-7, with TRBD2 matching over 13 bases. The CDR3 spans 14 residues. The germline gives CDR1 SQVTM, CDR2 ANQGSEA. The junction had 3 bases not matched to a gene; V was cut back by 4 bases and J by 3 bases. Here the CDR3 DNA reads TGCAGCGTTGGACTAGCGGGAGGTGGCTACGAGCAGTACTTC. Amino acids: CSVGLAGGGYEQYF.

CDR3 region: CASSLQWGPGELFF. The CDR3 coding sequence is TGTGCCAGCAGCCTCCAATGGGGCCCCGGGGAGCTGTTTTTT. This chain links TRBV7-3 with TRBJ2-2; TRBD1 might be the D (5 bases). Germline CDR1 and CDR2: SGHTA and FQGTGA. The CDR3 is 14 residues long. V lost 5 bases and J 6 bases, leaving 13 bases between the germline ends. The whole variable domain, remainder taken from reference TRBV7-3 and TRBJ2-2, is GAGVSQTPSNKVTEKGKYVELRCDPISGHTALYWYRQSLGQGPEFLIYFQGTGAADDSGLPNDRFFAVRPEGSVSTLKIQRTERGDSAVYLCASSLQWGPGELFFGEGSRLTVL.

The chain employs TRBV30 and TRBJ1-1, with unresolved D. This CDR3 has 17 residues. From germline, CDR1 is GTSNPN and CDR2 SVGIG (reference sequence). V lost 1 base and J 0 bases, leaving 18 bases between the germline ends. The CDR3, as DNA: TGTGCCTGGAGTGAGCTGGGAGGAGTAACCATGAACACTGAAGCTTTCTTT. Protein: CAWSELGGVTMNTEAFF.

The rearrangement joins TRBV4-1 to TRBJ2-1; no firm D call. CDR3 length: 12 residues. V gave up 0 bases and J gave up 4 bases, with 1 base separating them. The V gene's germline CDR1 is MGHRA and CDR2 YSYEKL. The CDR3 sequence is CASSQDYNEQFF. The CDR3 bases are TGCGCCAGCAGCCAAGATTACAATGAGCAGTTCTTC.

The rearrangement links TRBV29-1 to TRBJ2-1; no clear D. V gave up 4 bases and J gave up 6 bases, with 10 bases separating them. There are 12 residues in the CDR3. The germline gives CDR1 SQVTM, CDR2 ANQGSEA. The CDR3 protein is CSVVRQINEQFF. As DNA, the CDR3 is TGCAGCGTTGTACGGCAGATCAATGAGCAGTTCTTC.

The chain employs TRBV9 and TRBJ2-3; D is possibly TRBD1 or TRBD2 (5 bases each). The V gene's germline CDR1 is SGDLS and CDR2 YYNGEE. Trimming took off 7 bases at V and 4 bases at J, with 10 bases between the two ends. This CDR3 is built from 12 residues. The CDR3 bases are TGTGCCAGCCGGGGCCGGGCAGATACGCAGTATTTT. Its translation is CASRGRADTQYF.

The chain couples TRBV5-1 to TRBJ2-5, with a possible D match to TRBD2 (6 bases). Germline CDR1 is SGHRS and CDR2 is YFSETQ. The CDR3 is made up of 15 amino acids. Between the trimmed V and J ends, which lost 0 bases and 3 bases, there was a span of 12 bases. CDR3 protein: CASSLGSGGKETQYF. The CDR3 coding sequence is TGCGCCAGCAGCTTGGGTAGTGGCGGGAAAGAGACCCAGTACTTC.

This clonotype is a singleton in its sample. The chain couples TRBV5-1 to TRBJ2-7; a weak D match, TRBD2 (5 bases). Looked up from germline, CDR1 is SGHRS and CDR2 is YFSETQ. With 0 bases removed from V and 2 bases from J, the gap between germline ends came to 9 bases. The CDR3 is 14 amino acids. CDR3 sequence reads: CASSLGRAAYEQYF. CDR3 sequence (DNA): TGCGCCAGCAGCTTGGGGCGGGCCGCCTACGAGCAGTACTTC. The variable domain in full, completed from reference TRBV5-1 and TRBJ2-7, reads KAGVTQTPRYLIKTRGQQVTLSCSPISGHRSVSWYQQTPGQGLQFLFEYFSETQRNKGNFPGRFSGRQFSNSRSEMNVSTLELGDSALYLCASSLGRAAYEQYFGPGTRLTVT.

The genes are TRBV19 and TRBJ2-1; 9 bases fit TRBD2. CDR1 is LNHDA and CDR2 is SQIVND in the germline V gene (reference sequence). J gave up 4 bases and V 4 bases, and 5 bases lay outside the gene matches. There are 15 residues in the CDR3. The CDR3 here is CASSRETSGYNEQFF. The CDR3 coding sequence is TGTGCCAGTAGTAGGGAGACTAGCGGATACAATGAGCAGTTCTTC.

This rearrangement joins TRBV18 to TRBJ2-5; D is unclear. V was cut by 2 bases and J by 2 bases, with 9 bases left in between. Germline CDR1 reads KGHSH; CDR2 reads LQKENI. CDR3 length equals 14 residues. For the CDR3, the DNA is TGTGCCAGCTCACCAGGGTTAGGACAAGAGACCCAGTACTTC. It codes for CASSPGLGQETQYF.

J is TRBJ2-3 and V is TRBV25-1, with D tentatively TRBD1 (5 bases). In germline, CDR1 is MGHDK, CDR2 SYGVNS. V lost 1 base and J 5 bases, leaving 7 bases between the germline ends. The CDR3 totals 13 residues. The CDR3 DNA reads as TGTGCCAGCAGTGAATGGGGCGGAGATACGCAGTATTTT. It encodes CASSEWGGDTQYF.

The CDR3 DNA reads as TGTGCCAGCAGTTACTCAACCGGGGGTGGTGACTATGGCTACACCTTC. Its translation is CASSYSTGGGDYGYTF. This sequence joins TRBV6-5 and TRBJ1-2; D is possibly TRBD1 (5 bases). The CDR3 has 16 amino acids. Germline V gene data show CDR1 as MNHEY and CDR2 as SVGAGI. V was cut by 0 bases and J by 3 bases, with 14 bases left in between.

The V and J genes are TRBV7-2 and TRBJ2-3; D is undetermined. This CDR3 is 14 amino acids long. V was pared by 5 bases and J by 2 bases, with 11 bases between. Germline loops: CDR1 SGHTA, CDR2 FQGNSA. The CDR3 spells CASSPPGTTDTQYF. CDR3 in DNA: TGTGCCAGCAGCCCCCCTGGAACCACAGATACGCAGTATTTT.

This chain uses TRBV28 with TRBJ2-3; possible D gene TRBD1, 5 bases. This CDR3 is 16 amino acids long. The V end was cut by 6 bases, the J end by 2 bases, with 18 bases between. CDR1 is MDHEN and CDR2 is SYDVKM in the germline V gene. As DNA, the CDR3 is TGTGCCAGCAGAAGGGGTGGGTGGACACACACAGATACGCAGTATTTT. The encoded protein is CASRRGGWTHTDTQYF.

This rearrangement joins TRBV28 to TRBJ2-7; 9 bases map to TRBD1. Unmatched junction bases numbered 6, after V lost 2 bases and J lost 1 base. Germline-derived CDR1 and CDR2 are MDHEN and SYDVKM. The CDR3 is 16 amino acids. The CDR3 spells CASSLNRGTGSYEQYF. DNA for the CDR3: TGTGCCAGCAGTTTAAACCGAGGGACAGGGTCCTACGAGCAGTACTTC.

In DNA, the CDR3 is TGCAGCGTTGACGGCCCGAGAAACACCATATATTTT. This encodes CSVDGPRNTIYF. J is TRBJ1-3 and V is TRBV29-1; D is undetermined. CDR3 length: 12 amino acids. Trimming shortened V by 3 bases and J by 5 bases, and 8 bases separated the two germline ends. From germline, CDR1 is SQVTM and CDR2 ANQGSEA. Combining the CDR3 with reference TRBV29-1 and TRBJ1-3 gives the whole variable domain SAVISQKPSRDICQRGTSLTIQCQVDSQVTMMFWYRQQPGQSLTLIATANQGSEATYESGFVIDKFPISRPNLTFSTLTVSNMSPEDSSIYLCSVDGPRNTIYFGEGSWLTVV.

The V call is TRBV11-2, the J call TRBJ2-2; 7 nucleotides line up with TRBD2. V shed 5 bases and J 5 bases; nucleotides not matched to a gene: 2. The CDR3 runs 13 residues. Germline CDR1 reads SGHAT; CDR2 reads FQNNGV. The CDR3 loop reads CASSTGGTGELFF. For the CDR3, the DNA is TGTGCCAGCAGCACCGGGGGGACCGGGGAGCTGTTTTTT.

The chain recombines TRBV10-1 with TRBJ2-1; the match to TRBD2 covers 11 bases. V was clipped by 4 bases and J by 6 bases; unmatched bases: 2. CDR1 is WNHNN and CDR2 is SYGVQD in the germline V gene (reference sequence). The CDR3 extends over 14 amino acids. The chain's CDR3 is CASSVAGGPNEQFF. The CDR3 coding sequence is TGCGCCAGCAGTGTAGCGGGAGGGCCCAATGAGCAGTTCTTC.

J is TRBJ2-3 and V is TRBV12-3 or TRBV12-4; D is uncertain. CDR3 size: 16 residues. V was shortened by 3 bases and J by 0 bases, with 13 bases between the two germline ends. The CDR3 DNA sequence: TGTGCCAGCAGTTTCGAAAGGAGAAGGAGCACAGATACGCAGTATTTT. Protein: CASSFERRRSTDTQYF.